Below are 2 T cell receptor beta chains sequenced from a single sample in a study of blood T cell repertoires in COVID-19. Profiling relied on immunoSEQ multiplex PCR, and the TCRdb table lists in-frame clones only, not all of them. The table includes hundreds of thousands of clones, roughly 90% detected once. The source material was peripheral blood. The source of these receptors is a woman aged 25 to 45 with active or convalescent COVID-19.

The J gene is TRBJ1-2, the V gene TRBV28; no reliable D call. CDR1 and CDR2 (germline): MDHEN, SYDVKM. This CDR3 spans 14 amino acids. The V end was cut by 3 bases, the J end by 4 bases, with 12 bases between. CDR3 sequence: CASSLGEDLYGYTF. CDR3 DNA: TGTGCCAGCAGTTTGGGAGAAGATCTCTATGGCTACACCTTC.

This chain joins TRBV5-4 and TRBJ2-3; D gene unclear. Trimming took off 0 bases at V and 4 bases at J, with 3 bases between the two ends. Germline CDR1 reads SGHNT; CDR2 reads YYREEE (reference sequence). CDR3 length: 12 amino acids. The CDR3 nucleotides read TGTGCCAGCAGCTTGGCCGCAGATACGCAGTATTTT. This gives the protein CASSLAADTQYF.